The source of this T cell receptor beta chain is a study of blood T cell repertoires in COVID-19. On the study more broadly: Spain, Italy and the United States supplied samples that represented acute and convalescent COVID-19.

Germline loops: CDR1 SGHRS, CDR2 YFSETQ. The CDR3 consists of 15 residues. V was shortened by 0 bases and J by 0 bases, with 10 bases between the two germline ends. Sequenced by immunoSEQ multiplex PCR; TCRdb stores in-frame clones only, minus some. The table lists around 140,000 clones, roughly 86% of them singletons. V is TRBV5-1 and J is TRBJ2-7; tentatively, D is TRBD2 (5 bases). Sequencing was done on a sample of peripheral blood. The source of this sequence is a man between 70 and 80 years old with acute or convalescent COVID-19. Here the CDR3 reads CASSLDPGSSYEQYF. The CDR3, as DNA: TGCGCCAGCAGCTTGGATCCGGGGAGCTCCTACGAGCAGTACTTC.